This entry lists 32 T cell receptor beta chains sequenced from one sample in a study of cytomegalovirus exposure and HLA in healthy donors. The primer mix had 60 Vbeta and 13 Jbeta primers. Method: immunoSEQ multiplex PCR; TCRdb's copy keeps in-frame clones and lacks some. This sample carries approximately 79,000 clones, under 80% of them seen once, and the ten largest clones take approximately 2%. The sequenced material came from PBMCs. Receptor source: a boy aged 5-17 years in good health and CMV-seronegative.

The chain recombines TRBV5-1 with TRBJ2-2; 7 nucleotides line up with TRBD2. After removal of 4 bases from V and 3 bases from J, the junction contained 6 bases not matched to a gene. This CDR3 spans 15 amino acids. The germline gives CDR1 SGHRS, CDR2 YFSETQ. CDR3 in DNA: TGCGCCAGCAGCACGGAGCGGGACCACACCGGGGAGCTGTTTTTT. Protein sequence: CASSTERDHTGELFF.

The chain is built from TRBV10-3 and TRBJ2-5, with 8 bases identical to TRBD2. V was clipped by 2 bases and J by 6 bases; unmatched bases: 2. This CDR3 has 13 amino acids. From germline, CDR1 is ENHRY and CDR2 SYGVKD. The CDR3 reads CAISERGGQTQYF. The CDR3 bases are TGTGCCATCAGTGAGCGGGGGGGCCAGACCCAGTACTTC.

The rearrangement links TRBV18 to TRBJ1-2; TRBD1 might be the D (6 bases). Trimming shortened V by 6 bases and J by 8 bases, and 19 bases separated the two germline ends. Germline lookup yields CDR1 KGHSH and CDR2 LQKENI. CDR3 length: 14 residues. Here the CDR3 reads CASSPRGAGEGYTF. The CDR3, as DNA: TGTGCCAGCTCCCCCCGTGGGGCAGGGGAAGGCTACACCTTC. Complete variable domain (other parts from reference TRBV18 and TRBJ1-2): NAGVMQNPRHLVRRRGQEARLRCSPMKGHSHVYWYRQLPEEGLKFMVYLQKENIIDESGMPKERFSAEFPKEGPSILRIQQVVRGDSAAYFCASSPRGAGEGYTFGSGTRLTVV.

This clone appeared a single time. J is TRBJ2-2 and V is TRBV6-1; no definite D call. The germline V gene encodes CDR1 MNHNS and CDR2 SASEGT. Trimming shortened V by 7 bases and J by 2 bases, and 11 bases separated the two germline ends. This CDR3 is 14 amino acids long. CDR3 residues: CASTRQTNTGELFF. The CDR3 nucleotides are TGTGCCAGCACGCGGCAGACTAACACCGGGGAGCTGTTTTTT.

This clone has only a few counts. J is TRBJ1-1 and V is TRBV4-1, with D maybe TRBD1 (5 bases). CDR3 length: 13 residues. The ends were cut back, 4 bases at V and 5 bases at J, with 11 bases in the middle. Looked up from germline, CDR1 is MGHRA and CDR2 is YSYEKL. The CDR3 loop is CASSPGAGTEAFF. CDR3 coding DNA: TGCGCCAGCAGCCCCGGCGCAGGGACTGAAGCTTTCTTT.

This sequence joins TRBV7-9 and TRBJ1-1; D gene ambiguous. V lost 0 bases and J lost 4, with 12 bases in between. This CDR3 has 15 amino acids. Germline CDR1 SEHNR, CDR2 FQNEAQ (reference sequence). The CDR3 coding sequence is TGTGCCAGCAGCTTAGCGTCGGGGAAAGGCACTGAAGCTTTCTTT. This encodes CASSLASGKGTEAFF.

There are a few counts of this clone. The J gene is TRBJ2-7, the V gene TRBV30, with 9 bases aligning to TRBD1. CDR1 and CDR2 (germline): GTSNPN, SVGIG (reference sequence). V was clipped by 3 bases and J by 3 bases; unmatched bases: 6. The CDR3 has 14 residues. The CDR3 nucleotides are TGTGCCTGGAGATCTGGGACAGGGAACTACGAGCAGTACTTC. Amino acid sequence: CAWRSGTGNYEQYF. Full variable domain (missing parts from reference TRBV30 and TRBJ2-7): SQTIHQWPATLVQPVGSPLSLECTVEGTSNPNLYWYRQAAGRGLQLLFYSVGIGQISSEVPQNLSASRPQDRQFILSSKKLLLSDSGFYLCAWRSGTGNYEQYFGPGTRLTVT.

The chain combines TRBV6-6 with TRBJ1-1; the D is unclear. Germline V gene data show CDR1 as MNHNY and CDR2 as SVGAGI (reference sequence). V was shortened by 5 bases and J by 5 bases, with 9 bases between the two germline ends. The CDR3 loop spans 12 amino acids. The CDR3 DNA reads TGTGCCAGCAGTCCCGGTGAGACTGAAGCTTTCTTT. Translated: CASSPGETEAFF.

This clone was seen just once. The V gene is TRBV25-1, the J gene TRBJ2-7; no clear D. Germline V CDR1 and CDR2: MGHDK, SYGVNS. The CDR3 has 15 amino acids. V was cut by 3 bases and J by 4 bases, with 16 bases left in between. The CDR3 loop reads CASSEPGPRTYEQYF. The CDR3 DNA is TGTGCCAGCAGTGAGCCCGGTCCGCGAACTTACGAGCAGTACTTC.

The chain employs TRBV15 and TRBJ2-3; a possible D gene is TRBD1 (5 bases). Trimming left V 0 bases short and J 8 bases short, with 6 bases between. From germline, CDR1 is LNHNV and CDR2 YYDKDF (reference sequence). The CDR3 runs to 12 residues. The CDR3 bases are TGTGCCACCAGCAGAGATAGGGGTACGCAGTATTTT. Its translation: CATSRDRGTQYF.

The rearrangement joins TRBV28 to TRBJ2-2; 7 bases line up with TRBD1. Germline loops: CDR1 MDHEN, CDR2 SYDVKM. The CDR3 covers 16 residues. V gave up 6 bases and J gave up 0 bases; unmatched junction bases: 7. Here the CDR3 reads CASRESGTANTGELFF. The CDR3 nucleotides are TGTGCCAGCAGAGAATCCGGGACAGCGAACACCGGGGAGCTGTTTTTT.

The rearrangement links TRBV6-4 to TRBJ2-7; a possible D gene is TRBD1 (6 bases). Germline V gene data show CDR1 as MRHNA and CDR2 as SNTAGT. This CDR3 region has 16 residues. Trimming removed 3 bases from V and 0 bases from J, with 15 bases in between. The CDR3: CASSDVIQGSSYEQYF. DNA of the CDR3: TGTGCCAGCAGTGATGTAATCCAGGGGAGCTCCTACGAGCAGTACTTC.

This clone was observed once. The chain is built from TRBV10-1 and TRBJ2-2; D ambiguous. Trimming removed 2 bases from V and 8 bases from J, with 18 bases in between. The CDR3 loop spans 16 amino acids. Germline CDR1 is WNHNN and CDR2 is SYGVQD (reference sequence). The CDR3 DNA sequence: TGCGCCAGCAGTGAGAGTCGGAGAGCCGGGTTGGGGGAGCTGTTTTTT. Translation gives CASSESRRAGLGELFF.

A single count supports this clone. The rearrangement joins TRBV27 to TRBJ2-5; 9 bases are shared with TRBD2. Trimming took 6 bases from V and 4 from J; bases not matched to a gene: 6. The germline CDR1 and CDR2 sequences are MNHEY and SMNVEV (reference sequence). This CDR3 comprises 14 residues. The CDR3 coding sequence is TGTGCCAGCAGGGGCGGGAGGGTGGGAGAGACCCAGTACTTC. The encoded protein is CASRGGRVGETQYF.

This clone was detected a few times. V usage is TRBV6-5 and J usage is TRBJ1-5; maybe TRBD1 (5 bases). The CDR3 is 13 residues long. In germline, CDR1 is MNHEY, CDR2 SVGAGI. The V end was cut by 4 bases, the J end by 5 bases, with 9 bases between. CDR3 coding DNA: TGTGCCAGCAGTTTACAGGTCCATCAGCCCCAGCATTTT. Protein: CASSLQVHQPQHF.

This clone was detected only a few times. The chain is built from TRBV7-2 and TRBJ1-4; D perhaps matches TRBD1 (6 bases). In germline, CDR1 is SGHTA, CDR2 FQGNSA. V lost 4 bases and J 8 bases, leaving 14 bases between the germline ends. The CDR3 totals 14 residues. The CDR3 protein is CASSYGRGGEKLFF. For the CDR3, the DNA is TGTGCCAGCAGCTATGGCAGGGGAGGGGAAAAACTGTTTTTT.

The CDR3 sequence: CASGPGLAGGQETQYF. In DNA form, the CDR3 reads TGTGCTAGTGGGCCGGGACTAGCGGGAGGCCAAGAGACCCAGTACTTC. The chain couples TRBV12-5 to TRBJ2-5; 15 bases map to TRBD2. The V segment lost 6 bases and the J segment 1 base; nucleotides outside the gene matches: 3. Germline CDR1 reads LGHNT; CDR2 reads FRNRAP. The CDR3 runs 16 residues.

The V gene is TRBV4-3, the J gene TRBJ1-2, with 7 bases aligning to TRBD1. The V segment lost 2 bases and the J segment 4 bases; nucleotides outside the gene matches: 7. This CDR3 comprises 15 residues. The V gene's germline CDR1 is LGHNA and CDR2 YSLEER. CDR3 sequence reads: CASSQMEGQFYGYTF. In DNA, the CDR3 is TGCGCCAGCAGCCAAATGGAGGGACAGTTCTATGGCTACACCTTC.

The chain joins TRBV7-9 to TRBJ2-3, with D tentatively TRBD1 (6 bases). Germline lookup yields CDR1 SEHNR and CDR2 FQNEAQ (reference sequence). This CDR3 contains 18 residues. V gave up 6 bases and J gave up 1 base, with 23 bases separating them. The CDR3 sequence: CASRARGTYLLGTDTQYF. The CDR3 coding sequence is TGTGCCAGCAGGGCCCGAGGGACATACCTTTTGGGCACAGATACGCAGTATTTT.

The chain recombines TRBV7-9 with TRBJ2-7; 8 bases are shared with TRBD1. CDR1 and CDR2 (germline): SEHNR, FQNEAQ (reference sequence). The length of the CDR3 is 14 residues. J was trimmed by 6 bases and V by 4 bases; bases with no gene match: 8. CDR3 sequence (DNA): TGTGCCAGCAGCTACCGGACAGGGCAAGGCGAGCAGTACTTC. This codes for CASSYRTGQGEQYF.

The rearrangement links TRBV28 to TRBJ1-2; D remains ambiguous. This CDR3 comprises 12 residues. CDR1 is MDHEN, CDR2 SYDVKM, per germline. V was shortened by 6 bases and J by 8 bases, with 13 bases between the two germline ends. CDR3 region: CASRTGAGGYTF. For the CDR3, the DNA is TGTGCCAGCAGGACGGGCGCGGGCGGCTACACCTTC.

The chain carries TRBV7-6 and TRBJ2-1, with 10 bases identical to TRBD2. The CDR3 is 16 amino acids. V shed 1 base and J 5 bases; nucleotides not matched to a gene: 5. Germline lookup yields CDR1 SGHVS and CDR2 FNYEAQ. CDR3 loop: CASSLVEREGHNEQFF. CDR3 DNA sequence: TGTGCCAGCAGCTTAGTCGAGCGGGAGGGCCACAATGAGCAGTTCTTC. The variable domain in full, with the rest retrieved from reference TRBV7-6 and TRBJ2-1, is GAGVSQSPRYKVTKRGQDVALRCDPISGHVSLYWYRQALGQGPEFLTYFNYEAQQDKSGLPNDRFSAERPEGSISTLTIQRTEQRDSAMYRCASSLVEREGHNEQFFGPGTRLTVL.

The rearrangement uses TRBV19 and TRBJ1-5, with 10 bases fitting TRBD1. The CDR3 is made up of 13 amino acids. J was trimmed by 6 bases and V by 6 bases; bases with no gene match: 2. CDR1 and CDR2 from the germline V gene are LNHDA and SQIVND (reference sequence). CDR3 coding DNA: TGTGCCAGTAGGGACAGGGGGACTCAGCCCCAGCATTTT. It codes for CASRDRGTQPQHF.

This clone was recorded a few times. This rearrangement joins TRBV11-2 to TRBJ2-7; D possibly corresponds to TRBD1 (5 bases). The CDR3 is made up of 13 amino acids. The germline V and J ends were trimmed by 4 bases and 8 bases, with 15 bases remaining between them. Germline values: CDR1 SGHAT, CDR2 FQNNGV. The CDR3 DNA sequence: TGTGCCAGCAGCTCCCGAGCCAAGGACAAGCAGTACTTC. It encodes CASSSRAKDKQYF.

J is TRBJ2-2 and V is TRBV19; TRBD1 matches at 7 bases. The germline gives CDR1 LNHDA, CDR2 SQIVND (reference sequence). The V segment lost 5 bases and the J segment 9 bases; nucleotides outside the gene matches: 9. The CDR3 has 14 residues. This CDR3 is CASSPGTVARELFF. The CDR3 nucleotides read TGTGCCAGTAGTCCCGGGACAGTCGCGAGGGAGCTGTTTTTT.

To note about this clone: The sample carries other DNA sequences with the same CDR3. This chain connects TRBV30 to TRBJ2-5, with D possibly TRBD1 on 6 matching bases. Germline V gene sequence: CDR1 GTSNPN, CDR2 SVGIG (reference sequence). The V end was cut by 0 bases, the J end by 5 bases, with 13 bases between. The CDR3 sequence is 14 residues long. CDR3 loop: CAWSVLGGRETQYF. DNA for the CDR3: TGTGCCTGGAGTGTACTTGGGGGCCGGGAGACCCAGTACTTC.

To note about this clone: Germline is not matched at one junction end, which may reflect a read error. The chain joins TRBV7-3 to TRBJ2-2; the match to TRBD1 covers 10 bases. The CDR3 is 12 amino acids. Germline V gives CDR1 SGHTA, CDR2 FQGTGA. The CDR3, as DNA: TGTGCCAGCAGCCGACAGGGGGCGGAGGTGTTTTTT. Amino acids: CASSRQGAEVFF.

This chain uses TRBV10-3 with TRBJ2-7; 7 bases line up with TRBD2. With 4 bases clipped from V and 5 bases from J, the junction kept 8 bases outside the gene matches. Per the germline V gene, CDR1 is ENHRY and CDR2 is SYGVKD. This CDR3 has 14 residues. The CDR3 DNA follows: TGTGCCATCAGTGGGACTAGTCCTGACGACGAGCAGTACTTC. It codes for CAISGTSPDDEQYF.

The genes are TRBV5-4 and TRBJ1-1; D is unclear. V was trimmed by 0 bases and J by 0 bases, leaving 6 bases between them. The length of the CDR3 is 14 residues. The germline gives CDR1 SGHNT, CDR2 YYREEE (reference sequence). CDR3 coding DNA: TGTGCCAGCAGCTTGGACAGCCTGAACACTGAAGCTTTCTTT. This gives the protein CASSLDSLNTEAFF.

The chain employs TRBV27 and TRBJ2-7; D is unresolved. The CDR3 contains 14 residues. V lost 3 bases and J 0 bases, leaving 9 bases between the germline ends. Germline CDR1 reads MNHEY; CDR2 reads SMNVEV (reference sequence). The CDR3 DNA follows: TGTGCCAGCAGTTTCGTCGCGGACTCCTACGAGCAGTACTTC. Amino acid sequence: CASSFVADSYEQYF.

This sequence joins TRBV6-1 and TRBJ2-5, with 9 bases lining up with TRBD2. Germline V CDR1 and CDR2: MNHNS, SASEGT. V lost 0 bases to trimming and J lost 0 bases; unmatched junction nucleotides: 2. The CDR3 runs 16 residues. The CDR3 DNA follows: TGTGCCAGCAGTGAAGCAGCGGGAGGTAACCAAGAGACCCAGTACTTC. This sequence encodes CASSEAAGGNQETQYF.

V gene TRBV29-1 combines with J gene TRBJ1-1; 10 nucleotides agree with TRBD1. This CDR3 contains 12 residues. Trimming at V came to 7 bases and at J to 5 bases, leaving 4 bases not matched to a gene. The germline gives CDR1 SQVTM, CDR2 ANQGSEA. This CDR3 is CSAGTGVTEAFF. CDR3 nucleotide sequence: TGCAGCGCCGGGACAGGGGTTACTGAAGCTTTCTTT.